A single sample is the source of the 17 T cell receptor beta chains below, sequenced in a study of cytomegalovirus exposure and HLA in healthy donors (dated 2017 in TCRdb). Libraries were constructed by the immunoSEQ multiplex PCR assay. For the multiplex PCR, a mixture combining 60 forward primers for TCR Vbeta segments and 13 reverse primers for TCR Jbeta segments was used. TCRdb retrieved this table from immuneACCESS and kept in-frame rearrangements only. Not all clones are present; in checked studies, unresolved V genes account for under half, and no reason is known for the remainder. Within this sample are approximately 76,000 clones, with about two thirds of them counted one time only. Approximately 5.7% of the sample lies in the top ten. Sequencing was carried out using PBMCs. The receptors originated from a man aged 25 to 45 in good health and CMV-seropositive.

With regard to this clone: The same CDR3 also results from other DNA sequences found in this sample. V gene TRBV14 combines with J gene TRBJ1-2, with D possibly being TRBD1 (5 bases). CDR3 length equals 14 residues. V lost 1 base and J lost 8, with 14 bases in between. CDR1 is SGHDN and CDR2 is FVKESK in the germline V gene. The CDR3 region is CASSQARQGGGYTF. The CDR3 DNA follows: TGTGCCAGCAGCCAAGCTCGGCAGGGTGGCGGCTACACCTTC.

This clone was counted only a few times. V and J are TRBV27 and TRBJ2-5, with 11 bases aligning to TRBD1. V gave up 4 bases and J gave up 5 bases; unmatched junction bases: 6. Germline assignment: CDR1 MNHEY and CDR2 SMNVEV (reference sequence). The CDR3 is made up of 15 amino acids. The CDR3 DNA is TGTGCCAGCAGTTCCGGGACAGGGGGAGCGGAGACCCAGTACTTC. It codes for CASSSGTGGAETQYF.

V usage is TRBV28 and J usage is TRBJ2-2; 7 bases fit TRBD2. The CDR3 spans 14 residues. Looked up from germline, CDR1 is MDHEN and CDR2 is SYDVKM. The J segment lost 4 bases and the V segment lost 5 bases, leaving 4 bases of the junction unmatched. CDR3: CASSIGTTTGELFF. CDR3 DNA sequence: TGTGCCAGCAGTATCGGGACTACCACCGGGGAGCTGTTTTTT. Looking up the rest from reference TRBV28 and TRBJ2-2 gives the full variable domain: DVKVTQSSRYLVKRTGEKVFLECVQDMDHENMFWYRQDPGLGLRLIYFSYDVKMKEKGDIPEGYSVSREKKERFSLILESASTNQTSMYLCASSIGTTTGELFFGEGSRLTVL.

This clone was detected only once. The CDR3 DNA is TGTGCCACCAGCAGAGGGGGAGGGAATGCCAAAAAGACCCAGTACTTC. Translating gives CATSRGGGNAKKTQYF. This sequence joins TRBV15 and TRBJ2-5, with 7 bases identical to TRBD2. The CDR3 is 16 amino acids. V trimming: 1 base; J trimming: 6 bases; junction bases outside the gene matches: 11. Per the germline V gene, CDR1 is LNHNV and CDR2 is YYDKDF (reference sequence). The complete variable domain, with remaining parts taken from reference TRBV15 and TRBJ2-5, reads DAMVIQNPRYQVTQFGKPVTLSCSQTLNHNVMYWYQQKSSQAPKLLFHYYDKDFNNEADTPDNFQSRRPNTSFCFLDIRSPGLGDTAMYLCATSRGGGNAKKTQYFGPGTRLLVL.

J is TRBJ2-5 and V is TRBV4-1; 9 bases are shared with TRBD2. CDR1 and CDR2 (germline): MGHRA, YSYEKL. The junction had 9 bases not matched to a gene; V was cut back by 0 bases and J by 4 bases. This CDR3 has 17 residues. In nucleotides, the CDR3 is TGCGCCAGCAGCCAAGAATCTAGCGGGATTTTAGGAGAGACCCAGTACTTC. Encoded protein: CASSQESSGILGETQYF.

This clone was picked up a small number of times. The chain joins TRBV29-1 to TRBJ1-1, with no clear D. V gave up 7 bases and J gave up 4 bases, with 16 bases separating them. Germline V gene sequence: CDR1 SQVTM, CDR2 ANQGSEA. CDR3 length equals 13 residues. Here the CDR3 reads CSAGLQARTEAFF. CDR3 in DNA: TGCAGCGCTGGCTTGCAGGCCCGCACTGAAGCTTTCTTT.

The chain combines TRBV6-6 with TRBJ1-6; a possible D gene is TRBD1 (6 bases). This CDR3 is 15 amino acids long. Trimming removed 8 bases at V and 11 bases at J, with 22 bases between. The V gene's germline CDR1 is MNHNY and CDR2 SVGAGI (reference sequence). CDR3 loop: CASLLFGGLGTPLHF. The CDR3, as DNA: TGTGCCAGCCTACTTTTCGGGGGGCTGGGAACACCCCTCCACTTT.

The chain is built from TRBV14 and TRBJ2-2, with TRBD1 matching 9 bases. The CDR3 extends over 17 amino acids. CDR1 is SGHDN and CDR2 is FVKESK in the germline V gene. With 0 bases clipped from V and 7 bases from J, the junction kept 9 bases outside the gene matches. This chain's CDR3 is CASSQDRTGDMVGELFF. Here the CDR3 DNA reads TGTGCCAGCAGCCAAGATCGGACAGGGGATATGGTCGGGGAGCTGTTTTTT.

The chain employs TRBV5-5 and TRBJ2-7, with D maybe TRBD1 (9 bases). V was shortened by 0 bases and J by 3 bases, with 22 bases between the two germline ends. The CDR3 extends over 18 amino acids. Germline loops: CDR1 SGHKS, CDR2 YYEKEE (reference sequence). The DNA for the CDR3 is TGTGCCAGCAGCTTGGGGACAGGGGTAGCGGGGAGGGTCTACGAGCAGTACTTC. This codes for CASSLGTGVAGRVYEQYF.

The V gene is TRBV7-9, the J gene TRBJ1-2, with 9 nucleotides matching TRBD1. V lost 5 bases and J lost 7; bases outside the gene matches: 8. The CDR3 length is 14 residues. Looked up from germline, CDR1 is SEHNR and CDR2 is FQNEAQ (reference sequence). DNA for the CDR3: TGTGCCAGCAGCCAAGGGACAGGGCAAGGTGGCTACACCTTC. Translating it yields CASSQGTGQGGYTF.

The rearrangement links TRBV5-5 to TRBJ2-7; D gene unclear. This CDR3 is 11 amino acids long. Looked up from germline, CDR1 is SGHKS and CDR2 is YYEKEE (reference sequence). The V gene lost 4 bases and the J gene lost 4 bases, with 6 bases spanning the gap. The CDR3 nucleotides read TGTGCCAGCAGCAATCAATACGAGCAGTACTTC. It translates to CASSNQYEQYF.

The V gene is TRBV11-3, the J gene TRBJ2-7, with TRBD2 matching 7 bases. This CDR3 has 14 residues. The germline CDR1 and CDR2 sequences are SGHNT and YENEEA. J lost 3 bases, V lost 3 bases, and 5 bases had no gene match. The chain's CDR3 is CASSFASGNYEQYF. In DNA form, the CDR3 reads TGTGCCAGCAGCTTTGCTAGCGGTAACTACGAGCAGTACTTC.

V gene TRBV6-5 combines with J gene TRBJ2-6; tentative D call: TRBD1 (6 bases). The CDR3 is made up of 16 amino acids. Germline values: CDR1 MNHEY, CDR2 SVGAGI. The V and J ends lost 2 bases and 2 bases respectively, with 10 bases between them. The CDR3 DNA reads as TGTGCCAGCAGTTACACCAGGGGTCCTGGGGCCAACGTCCTGACTTTC. Translation: CASSYTRGPGANVLTF.

The chain is built from TRBV2 and TRBJ1-6; 8 nucleotides match TRBD1. The CDR3 runs to 15 residues. From germline, CDR1 is SNHLY and CDR2 FYNNEI. The V segment lost 6 bases and the J segment 6 bases; nucleotides outside the gene matches: 7. This CDR3 is CASSQGAPRNSPLHF. The CDR3, as DNA: TGTGCCAGCAGCCAGGGGGCGCCCCGTAATTCACCCCTCCACTTT.

V is TRBV2 and J is TRBJ2-7; 7 bases map to TRBD1. The CDR3 consists of 15 residues. V shed 6 bases and J 5 bases; nucleotides not matched to a gene: 13. CDR1 and CDR2 from the germline V gene are SNHLY and FYNNEI. The CDR3 loop reads CASSLGQALTNEQYF. The CDR3 DNA follows: TGTGCCAGCAGCCTCGGACAGGCCCTTACCAACGAGCAGTACTTC. The variable domain in full, completed from reference TRBV2 and TRBJ2-7, reads EPEVTQTPSHQVTQMGQEVILRCVPISNHLYFYWYRQILGQKVEFLVSFYNNEISEKSEIFDDQFSVERPDGSNFTLKIRSTKLEDSAMYFCASSLGQALTNEQYFGPGTRLTVT.

The chain links TRBV15 to TRBJ1-1; D gene unclear. Trimming stripped 0 bases from V and 2 bases from J, with 7 bases between. The CDR3 runs to 14 residues. Germline V gives CDR1 LNHNV, CDR2 YYDKDF (reference sequence). CDR3 DNA sequence: TGTGCCACCAGCAGAGAGACAACTAACACTGAAGCTTTCTTT. Encoded protein: CATSRETTNTEAFF. Full variable domain (outside the CDR3, taken from reference TRBV15 and TRBJ1-1): DAMVIQNPRYQVTQFGKPVTLSCSQTLNHNVMYWYQQKSSQAPKLLFHYYDKDFNNEADTPDNFQSRRPNTSFCFLDIRSPGLGDTAMYLCATSRETTNTEAFFGQGTRLTVV.

The chain uses TRBV6-1 and TRBJ2-7, with unresolved D. The length of the CDR3 is 11 residues. V lost 1 base to trimming and J lost 11 bases, with 9 bases between them. Germline-derived CDR1 and CDR2 are MNHNS and SASEGT. CDR3 DNA: TGTGCCAGCAGTGAAGTAACAGCTGAGTACTTC. Translation: CASSEVTAEYF.